The 23 T cell receptor beta chains reported below all come from one sample, sequenced in a study of cytomegalovirus exposure and HLA in healthy donors. The PCR contained 60 Vbeta and 13 Jbeta primers. TCRdb's copy holds only in-frame clones and misses some; the assay was immunoSEQ multiplex PCR. Of about 160,000 clones listed, 80% were seen once; the top ten hold roughly 1.3%. The sample was PBMCs. Every receptor here comes from a woman aged 50 to 60 in good health and CMV-seronegative.

This clone came up once. The rearrangement joins TRBV19 to TRBJ2-2; D is perhaps TRBD2 (6 bases). Trimming left V 5 bases short and J 14 bases short, with 21 bases between. There are 14 residues in the CDR3. CDR1 is LNHDA, CDR2 SQIVND, per germline (reference sequence). The CDR3 loop reads CASSQRGGTRYLFF. In DNA, the CDR3 is TGTGCCAGTAGTCAGCGAGGAGGGACGAGGTACCTGTTTTTT. Based on the CDR3 plus reference TRBV19 and TRBJ2-2, the full variable domain is DGGITQSPKYLFRKEGQNVTLSCEQNLNHDAMYWYRQDPGQGLRLIYYSQIVNDFQKGDIAEGYSVSREKKESFPLTVTSAQKNPTAFYLCASSQRGGTRYLFFGEGSRLTVL.

J is TRBJ1-2 and V is TRBV5-4; TRBD1 matches 8 bases. Germline CDR1 SGHNT, CDR2 YYREEE (reference sequence). CDR3 length: 14 amino acids. V lost 4 bases and J lost 6; bases outside the gene matches: 8. CDR3 protein: CASSHRQGMDGYTF. The CDR3, as DNA: TGTGCCAGCAGCCACCGACAGGGGATGGATGGCTACACCTTC. Combining the CDR3 with reference TRBV5-4 and TRBJ1-2 gives the whole variable domain ETGVTQSPTHLIKTRGQQVTLRCSSQSGHNTVSWYQQALGQGPQFIFQYYREEENGRGNFPPRFSGLQFPNYSSELNVNALELDDSALYLCASSHRQGMDGYTFGSGTRLTVV.

This chain connects TRBV27 to TRBJ2-1; 13 positions agree with TRBD2. Trimming took 0 bases from V and 8 from J; bases not matched to a gene: 4. The CDR3 is 16 residues long. The germline CDR1 and CDR2 sequences are MNHEY and SMNVEV (reference sequence). The CDR3 loop is CASSLSTSGGSYEQFF. The CDR3 DNA reads TGTGCCAGCAGTTTATCGACTAGCGGGGGGTCGTATGAGCAGTTCTTC.

V is TRBV7-2 and J is TRBJ1-2; maybe TRBD1 (6 bases). Germline CDR1 is SGHTA and CDR2 is FQGNSA. This CDR3 has 16 residues. With 6 bases removed from V and 7 bases from J, the gap between germline ends came to 24 bases. As DNA, the CDR3 is TGTGCCAGCAGTCATACACTTCGGGGGGCGAGAGGTGGCTACACCTTC. This gives the protein CASSHTLRGARGGYTF.

The V call is TRBV6-1, the J call TRBJ1-2, with 12 bases aligning to TRBD1. V lost 4 bases to trimming and J lost 3 bases; unmatched junction nucleotides: 9. This CDR3 is built from 17 residues. The germline CDR1 and CDR2 sequences are MNHNS and SASEGT. The CDR3, as DNA: TGTGCCAGCAGTGGACCGGGACAGGGGGCGTACGACTATGGCTACACCTTC. Protein product: CASSGPGQGAYDYGYTF.

This clone was picked up many times. The rearrangement joins TRBV19 to TRBJ2-7; 13 nucleotides match TRBD2. The germline gives CDR1 LNHDA, CDR2 SQIVND (reference sequence). The CDR3 has 22 residues. After removal of 1 base from V and 3 bases from J, the junction contained 21 bases not matched to a gene. CDR3 loop: CASSIAPRIGLAGAVFIYEQYF. CDR3 sequence (DNA): TGTGCCAGTAGTATAGCCCCCAGGATCGGACTAGCGGGAGCTGTTTTTATCTACGAGCAGTACTTC.

The chain couples TRBV7-9 to TRBJ2-3, with D perhaps TRBD2 (5 bases). The germline gives CDR1 SEHNR, CDR2 FQNEAQ (reference sequence). Trimming left V 2 bases short and J 7 bases short, with 10 bases between. The CDR3 totals 13 residues. The CDR3 reads CASSLMVGNTQYF. The CDR3 DNA sequence: TGTGCCAGCAGCTTAATGGTCGGGAATACGCAGTATTTT.

This clone was observed once. The chain links TRBV28 to TRBJ1-5; D possibly corresponds to TRBD1 (6 bases). V was trimmed by 5 bases and J by 9 bases, leaving 23 bases between them. The CDR3 is 16 residues long. Germline assignment: CDR1 MDHEN and CDR2 SYDVKM. The CDR3 nucleotides are TGTGCCAGCAGTCCACTGTCGGGTTTCAGGGGATCGCCCCAGCATTTT. It translates to CASSPLSGFRGSPQHF.

In its sample, this clone was seen once. J is TRBJ1-2 and V is TRBV7-6, with no clear D. This CDR3 contains 13 residues. Germline V gene sequence: CDR1 SGHVS, CDR2 FNYEAQ. Between the trimmed V and J ends, which lost 1 base and 4 bases, there was a span of 7 bases. The CDR3 region has the DNA TGTGCCAGCAGCTTAGAACGGGGCTATGGCTACACCTTC. It specifies CASSLERGYGYTF. The variable domain in full, completed from reference TRBV7-6 and TRBJ1-2, reads GAGVSQSPRYKVTKRGQDVALRCDPISGHVSLYWYRQALGQGPEFLTYFNYEAQQDKSGLPNDRFSAERPEGSISTLTIQRTEQRDSAMYRCASSLERGYGYTFGSGTRLTVV.

J is TRBJ2-3 and V is TRBV9, with TRBD1 matching over 7 bases. Germline V gene lookup returns CDR1 SGDLS and CDR2 YYNGEE. Losses at the gene ends were 3 bases for V and 2 bases for J; bases not matched to a gene: 9. The CDR3 loop spans 16 amino acids. The CDR3 spells CASSAPRDRTTDTQYF. DNA of the CDR3: TGTGCCAGCAGCGCCCCCCGGGACAGAACCACAGATACGCAGTATTTT.

This clone was seen only a few times. This sequence joins TRBV7-9 and TRBJ1-2; no definite D call. Germline assignment: CDR1 SEHNR and CDR2 FQNEAQ (reference sequence). With 3 bases removed from V and 3 bases from J, the gap between germline ends came to 11 bases. This CDR3 has 14 residues. CDR3 sequence reads: CASSFSTDHYGYTF. DNA of the CDR3: TGTGCCAGCAGCTTTTCAACAGACCACTATGGCTACACCTTC.

The V and J genes are TRBV7-9 and TRBJ1-1; 9 bases are shared with TRBD1. Per germline, CDR1 SEHNR and CDR2 FQNEAQ (reference sequence). The CDR3 consists of 15 residues. J gave up 3 bases and V 5 bases, and 7 bases lay outside the gene matches. The DNA of the CDR3 is TGTGCCAGCAGCCAGACAGGGGGTAAAGACACTGAAGCTTTCTTT. It yields the protein CASSQTGGKDTEAFF.

This clone has just one count. CDR3 protein: CASSHVGRVGEKLFF. The DNA for the CDR3 is TGTGCCAGCAGCCATGTCGGCAGGGTTGGGGAAAAACTGTTTTTT. The gene calls are TRBV13 and TRBJ1-4; TRBD1 might be the D (5 bases). Trimming took 5 bases from V and 8 from J, leaving 18 bases between them. Per germline, CDR1 PRHDT and CDR2 FYEKMQ (reference sequence). This CDR3 has 15 amino acids. Full variable domain (outside the CDR3, taken from reference TRBV13 and TRBJ1-4): AAGVIQSPRHLIKEKRETATLKCYPIPRHDTVYWYQQGPGQDPQFLISFYEKMQSDKGSIPDRFSAQQFSDYHSELNMSSLELGDSALYFCASSHVGRVGEKLFFGSGTQLSVL.

The chain recombines TRBV10-3 with TRBJ1-5, with a weak D call TRBD1 (6 bases). V was trimmed by 5 bases and J by 3 bases, leaving 11 bases between them. The CDR3 length is 14 residues. The germline V gene has CDR1 ENHRY and CDR2 SYGVKD. The CDR3 region is CAISSTGPNQPQHF. CDR3 coding DNA: TGTGCCATCAGTTCTACAGGGCCCAATCAGCCCCAGCATTTT.

V and J are TRBV15 and TRBJ1-4; D may be TRBD1 (5 bases). V lost 2 bases and J lost 8, with 9 bases in between. Germline V lookup: CDR1 LNHNV, CDR2 YYDKDF (reference sequence). The CDR3 runs to 13 residues. CDR3 DNA sequence: TGTGCCACCAGCAGACAGGGTGGGGAAAAACTGTTTTTT. Translating gives CATSRQGGEKLFF. Full variable domain (rest looked up from reference TRBV15 and TRBJ1-4): DAMVIQNPRYQVTQFGKPVTLSCSQTLNHNVMYWYQQKSSQAPKLLFHYYDKDFNNEADTPDNFQSRRPNTSFCFLDIRSPGLGDTAMYLCATSRQGGEKLFFGSGTQLSVL.

The chain carries TRBV6-5 and TRBJ1-1; TRBD1 agrees at 7 bases. After removal of 5 bases from V and 2 bases from J, the junction contained 5 bases not matched to a gene. Germline assignment: CDR1 MNHEY and CDR2 SVGAGI. The CDR3 extends over 14 amino acids. As DNA, the CDR3 is TGTGCCAGCAGTCCCTGGGACAGTAACACTGAAGCTTTCTTT. As protein: CASSPWDSNTEAFF.

J is TRBJ1-2 and V is TRBV7-6; the D is unclear. Germline V lookup: CDR1 SGHVS, CDR2 FNYEAQ. The CDR3 sequence is 13 residues long. Trimming left V 4 bases short and J 4 bases short, with 10 bases between. The CDR3, as DNA: TGTGCCAGCAGCTCTACAGCATTCTATGGCTACACCTTC. Protein: CASSSTAFYGYTF.

This clone appeared once. The chain recombines TRBV5-1 with TRBJ1-1; 10 nucleotides align to TRBD1. The V and J ends lost 0 bases and 4 bases, in that order; junction bases with no gene match: 6. The CDR3 runs 16 residues. Germline-derived CDR1 and CDR2 are SGHRS and YFSETQ. The chain's CDR3 is CASSLEGQGRGTEAFF. CDR3 sequence (DNA): TGCGCCAGCAGCTTGGAGGGACAGGGGAGGGGCACTGAAGCTTTCTTT.

This chain uses TRBV5-4 with TRBJ2-1; 9 positions agree with TRBD1. V trimming: 3 bases; J trimming: 7 bases; junction bases outside the gene matches: 8. Germline V gives CDR1 SGHNT, CDR2 YYREEE (reference sequence). This CDR3 contains 15 residues. The CDR3 DNA sequence: TGTGCCAGCAGCTACCTAGGGACAGGGCAGAATGAGCAGTTCTTC. It yields the protein CASSYLGTGQNEQFF.

The sample holds one count of this clone. V gene TRBV5-6 combines with J gene TRBJ1-6; D unresolved. Germline V lookup: CDR1 SGHDT, CDR2 YYEEEE. V shed 5 bases and J shed 0 bases, with 15 bases lying between them. This CDR3 spans 17 amino acids. Written as DNA, the CDR3 is TGTGCCAGCAGTGCACCCTTAGCAAGCTCCTATAATTCACCCCTCCACTTT. Its protein is CASSAPLASSYNSPLHF.

J is TRBJ2-5 and V is TRBV18; unclear D gene. Trimming removed 2 bases from V and 1 base from J, with 11 bases in between. This CDR3 region has 15 residues. The V gene's germline CDR1 is KGHSH and CDR2 LQKENI. The CDR3 loop reads CASSPKKEFQETQYF. Written as DNA, the CDR3 is TGTGCCAGCTCACCAAAGAAAGAGTTCCAAGAGACCCAGTACTTC.

The rearrangement uses TRBV5-1 and TRBJ2-7; TRBD2 matches at 7 bases. After removal of 4 bases from V and 4 bases from J, the junction contained 8 bases not matched to a gene. CDR1 and CDR2 from the germline V gene are SGHRS and YFSETQ. The CDR3 is 14 amino acids. Here the CDR3 reads CASSPWGGRYEQYF. CDR3 coding DNA: TGCGCCAGCAGCCCTTGGGGCGGGAGATACGAGCAGTACTTC.

For the CDR3, the DNA is TGTGCCAGCAGCTCACCCCTACAAAATAGACAGGGTCGCGCAGATACGCAGTATTTT. Its translation is CASSSPLQNRQGRADTQYF. The rearrangement joins TRBV7-9 to TRBJ2-3, with 7 bases that match TRBD1. This CDR3 region has 19 residues. Germline V lookup: CDR1 SEHNR, CDR2 FQNEAQ (reference sequence). Trimming took 4 bases from V and 4 from J; bases not matched to a gene: 20.